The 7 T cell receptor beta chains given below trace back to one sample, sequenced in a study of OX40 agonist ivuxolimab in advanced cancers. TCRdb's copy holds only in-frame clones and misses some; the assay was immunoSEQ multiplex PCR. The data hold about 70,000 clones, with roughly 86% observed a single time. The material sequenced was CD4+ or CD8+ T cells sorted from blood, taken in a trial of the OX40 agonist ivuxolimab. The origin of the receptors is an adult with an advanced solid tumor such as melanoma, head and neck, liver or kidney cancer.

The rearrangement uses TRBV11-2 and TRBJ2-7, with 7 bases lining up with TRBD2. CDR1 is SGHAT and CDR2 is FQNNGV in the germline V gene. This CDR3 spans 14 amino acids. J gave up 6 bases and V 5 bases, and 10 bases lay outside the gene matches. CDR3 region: CASSPGAGSVEQYF. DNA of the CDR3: TGTGCCAGCAGCCCAGGAGCGGGATCGGTCGAGCAGTACTTC.

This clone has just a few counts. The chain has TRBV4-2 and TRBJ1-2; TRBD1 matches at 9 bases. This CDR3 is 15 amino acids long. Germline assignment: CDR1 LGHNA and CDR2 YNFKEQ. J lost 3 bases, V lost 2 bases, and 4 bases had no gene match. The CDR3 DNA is TGTGCCAGCAGCCAACCCCGGACAGGGGACTATGGCTACACCTTC. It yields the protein CASSQPRTGDYGYTF.

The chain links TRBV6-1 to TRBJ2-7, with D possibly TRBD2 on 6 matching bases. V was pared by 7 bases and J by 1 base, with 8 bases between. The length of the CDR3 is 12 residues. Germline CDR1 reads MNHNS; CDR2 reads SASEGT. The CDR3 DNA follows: TGTGCCAGCACGGGACTTTCCTACGAGCAGTACTTC. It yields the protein CASTGLSYEQYF.

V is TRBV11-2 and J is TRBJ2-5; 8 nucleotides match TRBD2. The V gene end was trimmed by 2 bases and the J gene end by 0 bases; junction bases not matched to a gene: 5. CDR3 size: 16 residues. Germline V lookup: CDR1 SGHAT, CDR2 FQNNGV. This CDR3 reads CASSLIGGGYQETQYF. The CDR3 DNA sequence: TGTGCCAGCAGCTTAATTGGCGGGGGGTACCAAGAGACCCAGTACTTC.

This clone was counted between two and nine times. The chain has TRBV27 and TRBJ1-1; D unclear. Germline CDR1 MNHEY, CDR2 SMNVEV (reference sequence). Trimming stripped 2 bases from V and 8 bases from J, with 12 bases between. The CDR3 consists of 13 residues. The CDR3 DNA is TGTGCCAGCAGTTTACTGACCGCTAGGGAAGCTTTCTTT. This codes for CASSLLTAREAFF.

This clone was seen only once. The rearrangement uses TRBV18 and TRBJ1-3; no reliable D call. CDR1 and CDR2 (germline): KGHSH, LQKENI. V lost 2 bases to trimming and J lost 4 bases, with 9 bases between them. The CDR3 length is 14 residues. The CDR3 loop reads CASSPNPQGNTIYF. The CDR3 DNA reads TGTGCCAGCTCACCAAACCCCCAAGGAAACACCATATATTTT.

CDR3 residues: CASSFGQRGSPLHF. The CDR3 DNA reads as TGTGCCAGCAGCTTTGGACAGAGGGGTTCACCCCTCCACTTT. The rearrangement joins TRBV7-9 to TRBJ1-6, with D possibly matching TRBD1 (6 bases). The CDR3 runs 14 residues. V was cut by 3 bases and J by 9 bases, with 12 bases left in between. Germline V gene lookup returns CDR1 SEHNR and CDR2 FQNEAQ (reference sequence).